This TCR beta chain came from a study of blood T cells in healthy people across ages. V was shortened by 2 bases and J by 2 bases, with 5 bases between the two germline ends. Germline V gene lookup returns CDR1 SGDLS and CDR2 YYNGEE. This CDR3 spans 14 amino acids. Primers used in a second PCR of about 6 to 11 cycles were a sample-barcoded 5' primer and a J-beta primer mix. A template-switch adaptor containing 12 random nucleotides labeled each cDNA molecule. TCRdb reprocessed the 5' RACE reads with MiXCR, giving one entry per CDR3 protein. The repertoire consists of 580,000 or so distinct CDR3 sequences, with around 48% occurring once and the leading ten covering approximately 23%. This clonotype has more than one count but fewer than ten.

The sample was blood. The chain couples TRBV9 to TRBJ2-6; no definite D call. The source is an elderly man in good health. This CDR3 is CASSVPTGANVLTF. Written as DNA, the CDR3 is TGTGCCAGCAGCGTCCCCACTGGGGCCAACGTCCTGACTTTC. Supplemented by reference TRBV9 and TRBJ2-6, the full variable domain reads DSGVTQTPKHLITATGQRVTLRCSPRSGDLSVYWYQQSLDQGLQFLIQYYNGEERAKGNILERFSAQQFPDLHSELNLSSLELGDSALYFCASSVPTGANVLTFGAGSRLTVL.